A single TCR beta chain is shown here with its context. The antigen remains undetermined. Sequenced by immunoSEQ multiplex PCR; TCRdb stores in-frame clones only, minus some. The sample consists of roughly 15,000 clones, around 90% of them appearing once. The data originate from a study of OX40 agonist ivuxolimab in advanced cancers. Across the study: Aged about 20 to 80 with a mean of roughly 63 years, they were around 85% male. Study observations and caveats: The mean number of expanded clones was higher in CD8+ T cells than in CD4+.

In germline, CDR1 is SGDLS, CDR2 YYNGEE. V lost 1 base to trimming and J lost 4 bases, with 18 bases between them. This CDR3 is built from 17 residues. The chain employs TRBV9 and TRBJ2-1; perhaps TRBD1 as D (6 bases). This sample comprised CD4+ or CD8+ T cells sorted from blood, obtained in a trial of the OX40 agonist ivuxolimab. This TCR derives from an adult with an advanced solid tumor such as melanoma, head and neck, liver or kidney cancer. CDR3 bases: TGTGCCAGCAGCGTAAACCGGGACACCCCGACTTACAATGAGCAGTTCTTC. This translates into CASSVNRDTPTYNEQFF.